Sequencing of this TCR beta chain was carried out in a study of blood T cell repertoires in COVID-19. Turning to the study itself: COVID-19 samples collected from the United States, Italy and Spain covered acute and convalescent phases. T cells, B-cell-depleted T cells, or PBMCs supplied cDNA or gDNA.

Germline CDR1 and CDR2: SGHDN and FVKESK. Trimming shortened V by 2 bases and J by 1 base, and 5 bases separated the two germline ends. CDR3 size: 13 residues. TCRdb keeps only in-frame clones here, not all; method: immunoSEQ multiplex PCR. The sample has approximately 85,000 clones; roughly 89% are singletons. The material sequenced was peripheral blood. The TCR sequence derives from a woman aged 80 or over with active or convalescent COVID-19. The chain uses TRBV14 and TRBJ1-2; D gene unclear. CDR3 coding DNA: TGTGCCAGCAGCCAACATGTTAACTATGGCTACACCTTC. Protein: CASSQHVNYGYTF.